This TCR beta chain was recovered during a study of response to subunit inactivated influenza vaccine. Study-wide points: It was the authors' suggestion that each seasonal influenza vaccination recruits few new T cells.

J gave up 4 bases and V 4 bases, and 6 bases lay outside the gene matches. The CDR3 runs to 16 residues. The V gene's germline CDR1 is LGHNA and CDR2 YNFKEQ. TCRdb independently ran MiXCR on the RT-PCR reads; one entry per CDR3 protein. Counted here are 590,000 or so distinct CDR3 sequences, approximately 14% occurring once; the ten biggest clones make up approximately 7.6%. This clonotype was picked up a small number of times. Its antigen is currently unknown. This clonotype was obtained from a man aged 45-65 years who received an inactivated influenza vaccine. The chain combines TRBV4-2 with TRBJ2-1; 11 bases are shared with TRBD2. The sample consisted of PBMCs from blood, taken about 14 days before vaccination. The CDR3 DNA sequence: TGTGCCAGCAGCCGTAGCGGGGGGGCCAGATACAATGAGCAGTTCTTC. Translation gives CASSRSGGARYNEQFF.